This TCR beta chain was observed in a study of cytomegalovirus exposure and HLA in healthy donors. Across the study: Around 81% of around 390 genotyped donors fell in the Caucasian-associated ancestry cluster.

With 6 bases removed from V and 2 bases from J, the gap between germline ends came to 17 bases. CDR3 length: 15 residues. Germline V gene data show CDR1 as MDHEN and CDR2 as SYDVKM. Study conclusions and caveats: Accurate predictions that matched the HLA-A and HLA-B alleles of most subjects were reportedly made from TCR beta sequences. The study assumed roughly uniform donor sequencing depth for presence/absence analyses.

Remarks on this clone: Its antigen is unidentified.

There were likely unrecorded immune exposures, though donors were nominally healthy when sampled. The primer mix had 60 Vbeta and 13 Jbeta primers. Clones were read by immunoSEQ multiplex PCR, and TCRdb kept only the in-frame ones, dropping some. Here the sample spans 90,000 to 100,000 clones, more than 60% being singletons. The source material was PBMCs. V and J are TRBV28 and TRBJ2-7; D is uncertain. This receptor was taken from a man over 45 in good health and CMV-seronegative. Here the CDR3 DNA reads TGTGCCAGCAGGCCCCTCCCCGACGGAGCCTACGAGCAGTACTTC. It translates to CASRPLPDGAYEQYF. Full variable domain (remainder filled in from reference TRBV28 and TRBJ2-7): DVKVTQSSRYLVKRTGEKVFLECVQDMDHENMFWYRQDPGLGLRLIYFSYDVKMKEKGDIPEGYSVSREKKERFSLILESASTNQTSMYLCASRPLPDGAYEQYFGPGTRLTVT.